A selection of T cell receptor beta chains follows, all from one sample in a study. MiXCR, run by TCRdb on the 5' RACE reads, gives a single entry per CDR3 protein. The data hold 30,000 or so distinct CDR3 sequences, with about a quarter observed a single time. Source material: tumor-infiltrating Tregs sorted from the breast tumor. The receptors come from a female donor with breast cancer. The CDR3 runs from the conserved cysteine through the conserved F or W. D genes are given only for firm matches. Size is omitted from some rows. Given values are once, few, many or a class for expanded clones.

J: TRBJ2-7; size: -; D: -; V: TRBV5-1; CDR3: CASRADSSPYEQYF; DNA: TGCGCCAGCAGGGCTGACAGCAGTCCCTACGAGCAGTACTTC
J: TRBJ1-4; size: -; D: -; V: TRBV5-1; CDR3: CASSLLEGENEKLFF; DNA: TGCGCCAGCAGCTTGTTAGAAGGGGAAAATGAAAAACTGTTTTTT
J: TRBJ2-7; size: many; D: -; V: TRBV3-1; CDR3: CASSQGRAGEQYF; DNA: TGTGCCAGCAGCCAAGGGAGGGCTGGCGAGCAGTACTTC
J: TRBJ1-1; size: medium-sized; D: -; V: TRBV29-1; CDR3: CSVSVGPEAFF; DNA: TGCAGCGTTTCGGTCGGTCCTGAAGCTTTCTTT
J: TRBJ1-3; size: few; D: -; V: TRBV29-1; CDR3: CSVEAHRDTIYF; DNA: TGCAGCGTTGAGGCCCACCGAGACACCATATATTTT
J: TRBJ2-1; size: -; D: TRBD2; V: TRBV4-1; CDR3: CASSQYGLAGEVGEQFF; DNA: TGCGCCAGCAGCCAATATGGACTAGCGGGAGAGGTAGGTGAGCAGTTCTTC
J: TRBJ1-5; size: many; D: -; V: TRBV6-6; CDR3: CASSYGEGGPQHF; DNA: TGTGCCAGCAGTTACGGGGAAGGGGGGCCCCAGCATTTT
J: TRBJ1-5; size: -; D: TRBD1; V: TRBV20-1; CDR3: CSARDGDRRNQPQHF; DNA: TGCAGTGCTAGAGATGGGGACAGACGCAATCAGCCCCAGCATTTT
J: TRBJ2-1; size: few; D: TRBD2; V: TRBV9; CDR3: CASSGRLAGGPLYYNEQFF; DNA: TGTGCCAGCAGCGGTCGACTAGCGGGAGGGCCTCTCTACTACAATGAGCAGTTCTTC
J: TRBJ1-2; size: many; D: -; V: TRBV24-1; CDR3: CATSDTSYGYTF; DNA: TGTGCCACCAGTGACACCTCCTATGGCTACACCTTC
J: TRBJ1-1; size: few; D: -; V: TRBV30; CDR3: CAVSGRGENTEAFF; DNA: TGTGCCGTAAGTGGACGGGGGGAGAACACTGAAGCTTTCTTT
J: TRBJ2-5; size: many; D: TRBD2; V: TRBV9; CDR3: CASSQQSGSQETQYF; DNA: TGTGCCAGCAGCCAACAAAGCGGGAGCCAAGAGACCCAGTACTTC
J: TRBJ1-4; size: medium-sized; D: -; V: TRBV20-1; CDR3: CSAREGVTNEKLFF; DNA: TGCAGTGCTAGAGAAGGGGTTACTAATGAAAAACTGTTTTTT
J: TRBJ1-1; size: many; D: -; V: TRBV6-6; CDR3: CASSYSIRHLNTEAFF; DNA: TGTGCCAGCAGTTACTCGATCCGACACCTGAACACTGAAGCTTTCTTT
J: TRBJ2-3; size: few; D: -; V: TRBV7-3; CDR3: CASSPSRARFGNTQYF; DNA: TGTGCCAGCAGCCCATCCCGGGCGCGGTTTGGGAATACGCAGTATTTT
J: TRBJ2-1; size: -; D: TRBD2; V: TRBV25-1; CDR3: CASSDRGTSGSPRYNEQFF; DNA: TGTGCCAGCAGTGACCGCGGGACTAGCGGGAGTCCTCGATACAATGAGCAGTTCTTC
J: TRBJ1-2; size: once; D: -; V: TRBV25-1; CDR3: CASRSETGYTF; DNA: TGTGCCAGCAGGTCGGAAACTGGCTACACCTTC
J: TRBJ2-1; size: medium-sized; D: TRBD2; V: TRBV4-1; CDR3: CASSRRGGGDNEQFF; DNA: TGCGCCAGCAGCCGCCGGGGGGGAGGGGACAATGAGCAGTTCTTC
J: TRBJ2-3; size: -; D: TRBD2; V: TRBV2; CDR3: CASRRRSGRADTQYF; DNA: TGTGCCAGCAGAAGGAGGTCGGGGAGGGCAGATACGCAGTATTTT
J: TRBJ2-7; size: -; D: TRBD1; V: TRBV5-1; CDR3: CASSFYPPGQGTYEQYF; DNA: TGCGCCAGCAGCTTCTACCCCCCGGGACAGGGGACCTACGAGCAGTACTTC
J: TRBJ2-7; size: many; D: TRBD1; V: TRBV6-5; CDR3: CASTSSLGQTYEQYF; DNA: TGTGCCAGCACCTCCAGTTTGGGACAGACGTACGAGCAGTACTTC
J: TRBJ1-1; size: -; D: -; V: TRBV6-1; CDR3: CASSEGPEGFEAFF; DNA: TGTGCCAGCAGCGAGGGCCCCGAAGGGTTTGAAGCTTTCTTT
J: TRBJ1-1; size: -; D: -; V: TRBV7-8; CDR3: CASSPREGATEAFF; DNA: TGTGCCAGCAGCCCTAGGGAAGGAGCAACAGAAGCTTTCTTT
J: TRBJ1-1; size: -; D: -; V: TRBV7-9; CDR3: CASSLSWGSTEAFF; DNA: TGTGCCAGCAGCTTATCCTGGGGCAGCACTGAAGCTTTCTTT
J: TRBJ2-1; size: many; D: -; V: TRBV15; CDR3: CATSRDHSHSYNEQFF; DNA: TGTGCCACCAGCAGAGATCATAGCCACTCCTACAATGAGCAGTTCTTC
J: TRBJ2-1; size: -; D: TRBD2; V: TRBV20-1; CDR3: CSAPSGRANNEQFF; DNA: TGCAGTGCTCCCAGCGGGAGGGCAAACAATGAGCAGTTCTTC
J: TRBJ1-2; size: medium-sized; D: TRBD1; V: TRBV7-9; CDR3: CASSLGGTGGYGYTF; DNA: TGTGCCAGCAGCTTAGGAGGTACAGGGGGCTATGGCTACACCTTC
J: TRBJ2-7; size: many; D: -; V: TRBV2; CDR3: CASSRGPYEQYF; DNA: TGTGCCAGCAGTCGCGGACCCTACGAGCAGTACTTC
J: TRBJ1-2; size: medium-sized; D: -; V: TRBV6-1; CDR3: CASSEGLQYYGYTF; DNA: TGTGCCAGCAGTGAGGGTCTACAGTACTATGGCTACACCTTC
J: TRBJ2-7; size: medium-sized; D: -; V: TRBV5-1; CDR3: CASRGISYEQYF; DNA: TGCGCCAGCAGGGGGATATCCTACGAGCAGTACTTC
J: TRBJ2-1; size: -; D: -; V: TRBV5-1; CDR3: CASFHPSGNEQFF; DNA: TGCGCCAGCTTCCACCCCAGCGGGAATGAGCAGTTCTTC
J: TRBJ2-3; size: many; D: -; V: TRBV5-1; CDR3: CASSLVSSTDTQYF; DNA: TGCGCCAGCAGCTTGGTTTCTAGCACAGATACGCAGTATTTT
J: TRBJ1-5; size: -; D: TRBD1; V: TRBV12-3/TRBV12-4; CDR3: CASSHGQEGYQPQHF; DNA: TGTGCCAGCAGCCATGGACAGGAGGGATATCAGCCCCAGCATTTT
J: TRBJ2-7; size: many; D: -; V: TRBV5-1; CDR3: CASSLNSREQYF; DNA: TGCGCCAGCAGCTTGAATAGTCGCGAGCAGTACTTC
J: TRBJ2-5; size: -; D: -; V: TRBV7-2; CDR3: CASSLMGRETQYF; DNA: TGTGCCAGCAGCTTAATGGGTCGAGAGACCCAGTACTTC
J: TRBJ1-1; size: few; D: -; V: TRBV7-3; CDR3: CASSRGPNTEAFF; DNA: TGTGCCAGCAGTCGGGGGCCGAACACTGAAGCTTTCTTT
J: TRBJ1-6; size: few; D: -; V: TRBV6-5; CDR3: CASSYGQYNSPLHF; DNA: TGTGCCAGCAGTTACGGACAGTATAATTCACCCCTCCACTTT
J: TRBJ1-1; size: few; D: -; V: TRBV6-1; CDR3: CASSETANTEAFF; DNA: TGTGCCAGCAGTGAGACAGCGAACACTGAAGCTTTCTTT
J: TRBJ2-1; size: -; D: TRBD1; V: TRBV5-1; CDR3: CASRGQGTGNEQFF; DNA: TGCGCCAGCAGGGGACAGGGGACCGGCAATGAGCAGTTCTTC
J: TRBJ1-5; size: many; D: -; V: TRBV7-2; CDR3: CASSLVGGNQPQHF; DNA: TGTGCCAGCAGCTTAGTGGGGGGTAATCAGCCCCAGCATTTT
J: TRBJ2-3; size: -; D: TRBD2; V: TRBV19; CDR3: CASSNLLAASTDTQYF; DNA: TGTGCCAGTAGTAACCTACTAGCGGCGAGCACAGATACGCAGTATTTT
J: TRBJ2-1; size: few; D: TRBD2; V: TRBV24-1; CDR3: CATSEGLAAYNEQFF; DNA: TGTGCCACCAGTGAGGGACTAGCGGCCTACAATGAGCAGTTCTTC
J: TRBJ2-7; size: -; D: -; V: TRBV7-9; CDR3: CASIQLGEQYF; DNA: TGTGCCAGCATCCAACTGGGCGAGCAGTACTTC
J: TRBJ2-1; size: medium-sized; D: TRBD2; V: TRBV5-1; CDR3: CASSLGTGGYNEQFF; DNA: TGCGCCAGCAGCTTGGGAACGGGAGGATACAATGAGCAGTTCTTC
J: TRBJ2-1; size: few; D: TRBD2; V: TRBV24-1; CDR3: CATRRSGSPSYNEQFF; DNA: TGTGCCACCAGGCGAAGCGGGAGCCCCTCCTACAATGAGCAGTTCTTC
J: TRBJ2-3; size: -; D: TRBD2; V: TRBV5-1; CDR3: CPSSLAVLAEVTDTQYF; DNA: TGCCCCAGCAGCTTGGCCGTACTAGCGGAGGTGACAGATACGCAGTATTTT